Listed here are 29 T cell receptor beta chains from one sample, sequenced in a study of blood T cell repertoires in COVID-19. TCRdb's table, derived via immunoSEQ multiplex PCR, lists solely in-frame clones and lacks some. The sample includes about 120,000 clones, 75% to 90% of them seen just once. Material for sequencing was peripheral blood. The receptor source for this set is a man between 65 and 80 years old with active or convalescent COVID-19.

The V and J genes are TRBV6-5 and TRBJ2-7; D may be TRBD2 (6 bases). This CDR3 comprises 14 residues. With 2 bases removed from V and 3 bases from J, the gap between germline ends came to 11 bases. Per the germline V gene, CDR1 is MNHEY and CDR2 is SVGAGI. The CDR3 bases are TGTGCCAGCAGTTACGCAGGGCGGGACTACGAGCAGTACTTC. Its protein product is CASSYAGRDYEQYF.

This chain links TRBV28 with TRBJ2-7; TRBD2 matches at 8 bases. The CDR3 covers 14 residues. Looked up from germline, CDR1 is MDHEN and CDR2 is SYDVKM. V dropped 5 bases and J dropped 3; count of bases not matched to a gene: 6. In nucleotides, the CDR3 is TGTGCCAGCAGTACGGGGGGGTCCCTCTACGAGCAGTACTTC. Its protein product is CASSTGGSLYEQYF.

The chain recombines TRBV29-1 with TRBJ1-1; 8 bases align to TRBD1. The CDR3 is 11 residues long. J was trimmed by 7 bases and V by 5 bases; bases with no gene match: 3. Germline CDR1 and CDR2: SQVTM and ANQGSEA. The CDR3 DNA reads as TGCAGCGTTAGACAGGGGATTGAAGCTTTCTTT. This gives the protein CSVRQGIEAFF.

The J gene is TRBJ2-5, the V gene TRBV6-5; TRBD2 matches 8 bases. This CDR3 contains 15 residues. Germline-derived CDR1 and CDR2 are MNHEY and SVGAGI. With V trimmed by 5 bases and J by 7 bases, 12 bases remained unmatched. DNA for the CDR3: TGTGCCAGCAGTCCTCTAGCGGGTCTGGGAGGGACCCAGTACTTC. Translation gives CASSPLAGLGGTQYF.

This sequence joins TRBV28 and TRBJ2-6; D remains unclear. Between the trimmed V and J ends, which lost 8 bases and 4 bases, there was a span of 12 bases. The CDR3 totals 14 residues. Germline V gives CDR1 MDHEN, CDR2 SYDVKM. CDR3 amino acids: CASGAPGGANVLTF. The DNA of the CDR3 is TGTGCCAGCGGCGCCCCCGGGGGGGCCAACGTCCTGACTTTC.

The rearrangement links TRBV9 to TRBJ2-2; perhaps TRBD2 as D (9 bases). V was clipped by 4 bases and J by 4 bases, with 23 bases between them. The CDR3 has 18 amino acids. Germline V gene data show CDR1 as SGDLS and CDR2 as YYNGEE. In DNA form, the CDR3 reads TGTGCCAGCAGCCTACGACAGGGGTGGACTAGCGCCACCGGGGAGCTGTTTTTT. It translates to CASSLRQGWTSATGELFF.

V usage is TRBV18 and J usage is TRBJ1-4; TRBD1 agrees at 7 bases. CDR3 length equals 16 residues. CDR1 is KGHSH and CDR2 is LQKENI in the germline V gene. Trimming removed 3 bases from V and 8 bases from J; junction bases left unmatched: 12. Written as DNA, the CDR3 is TGTGCCAGCTCACCTTCACAGGGGACTCGACAAGAAAAACTGTTTTTT. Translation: CASSPSQGTRQEKLFF. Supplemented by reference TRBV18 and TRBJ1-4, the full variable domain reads NAGVMQNPRHLVRRRGQEARLRCSPMKGHSHVYWYRQLPEEGLKFMVYLQKENIIDESGMPKERFSAEFPKEGPSILRIQQVVRGDSAAYFCASSPSQGTRQEKLFFGSGTQLSVL.

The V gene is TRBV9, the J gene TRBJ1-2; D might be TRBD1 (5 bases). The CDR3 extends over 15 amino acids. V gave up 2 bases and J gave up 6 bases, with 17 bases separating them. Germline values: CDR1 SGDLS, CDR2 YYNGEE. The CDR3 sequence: CASSVYANQGHGYTF. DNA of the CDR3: TGTGCCAGCAGCGTCTACGCCAATCAGGGTCATGGCTACACCTTC.

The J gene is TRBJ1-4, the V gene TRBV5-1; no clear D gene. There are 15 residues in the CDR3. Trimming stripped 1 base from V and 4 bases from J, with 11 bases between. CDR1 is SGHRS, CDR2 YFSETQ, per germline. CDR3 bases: TGCGCCAGCAGCTTGTCGGCGGGGAATAATGAAAAACTGTTTTTT. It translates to CASSLSAGNNEKLFF.

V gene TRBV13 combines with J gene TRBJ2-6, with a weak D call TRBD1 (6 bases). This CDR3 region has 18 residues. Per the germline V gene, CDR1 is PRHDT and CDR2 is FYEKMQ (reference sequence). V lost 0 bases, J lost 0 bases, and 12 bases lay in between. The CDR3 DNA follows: TGTGCCAGCAGCTTAGGACAGGGCCTCTACTCTGGGGCCAACGTCCTGACTTTC. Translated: CASSLGQGLYSGANVLTF. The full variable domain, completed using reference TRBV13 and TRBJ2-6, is AAGVIQSPRHLIKEKRETATLKCYPIPRHDTVYWYQQGPGQDPQFLISFYEKMQSDKGSIPDRFSAQQFSDYHSELNMSSLELGDSALYFCASSLGQGLYSGANVLTFGAGSRLTVL.

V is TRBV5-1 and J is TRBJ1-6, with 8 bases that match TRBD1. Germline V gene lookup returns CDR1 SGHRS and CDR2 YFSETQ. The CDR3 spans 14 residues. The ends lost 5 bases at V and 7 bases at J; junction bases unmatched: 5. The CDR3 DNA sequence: TGCGCCAGCAGTCGGGACAGGCAAAATTCACCCCTCCACTTT. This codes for CASSRDRQNSPLHF.

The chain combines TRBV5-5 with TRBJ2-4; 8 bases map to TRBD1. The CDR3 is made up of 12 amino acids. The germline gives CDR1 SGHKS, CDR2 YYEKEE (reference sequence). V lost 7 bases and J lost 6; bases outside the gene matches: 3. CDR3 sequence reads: CASGGQGNIQYF. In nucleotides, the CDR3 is TGTGCCAGCGGTGGACAGGGAAACATTCAGTACTTC.

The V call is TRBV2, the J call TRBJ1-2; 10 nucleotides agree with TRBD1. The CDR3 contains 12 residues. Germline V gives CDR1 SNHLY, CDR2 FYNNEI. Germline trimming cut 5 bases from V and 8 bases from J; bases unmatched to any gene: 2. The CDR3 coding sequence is TGTGCCAGCAGTTTGGGACAGGGGGGCTACACCTTC. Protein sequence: CASSLGQGGYTF.

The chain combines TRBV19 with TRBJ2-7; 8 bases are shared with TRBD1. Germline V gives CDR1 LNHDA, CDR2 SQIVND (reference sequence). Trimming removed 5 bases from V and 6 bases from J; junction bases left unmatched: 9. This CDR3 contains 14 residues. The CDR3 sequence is CASSAGTGSFEQYF. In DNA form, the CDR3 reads TGTGCCAGTAGTGCCGGGACAGGTTCGTTCGAGCAGTACTTC.

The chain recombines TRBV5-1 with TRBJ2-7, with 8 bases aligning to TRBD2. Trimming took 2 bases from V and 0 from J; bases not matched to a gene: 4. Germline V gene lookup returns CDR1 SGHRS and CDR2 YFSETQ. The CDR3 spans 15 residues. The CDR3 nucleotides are TGCGCCAGCAGCTTTGCGGGGGGAACCTCCTACGAGCAGTACTTC. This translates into CASSFAGGTSYEQYF.

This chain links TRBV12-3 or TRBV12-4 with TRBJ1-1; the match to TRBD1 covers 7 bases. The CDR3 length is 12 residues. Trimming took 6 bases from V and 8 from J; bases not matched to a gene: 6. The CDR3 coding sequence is TGTGCCAGCAGCCTCTGGGACAGAGAAGCTTTCTTT. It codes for CASSLWDREAFF.

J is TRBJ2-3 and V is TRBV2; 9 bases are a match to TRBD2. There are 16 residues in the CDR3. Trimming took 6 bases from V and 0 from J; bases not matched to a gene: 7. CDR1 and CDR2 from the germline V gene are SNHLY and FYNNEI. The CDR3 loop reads CASRETSGVSTDTQYF. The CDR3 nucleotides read TGTGCCAGCAGGGAGACTAGCGGAGTAAGCACAGATACGCAGTATTTT.

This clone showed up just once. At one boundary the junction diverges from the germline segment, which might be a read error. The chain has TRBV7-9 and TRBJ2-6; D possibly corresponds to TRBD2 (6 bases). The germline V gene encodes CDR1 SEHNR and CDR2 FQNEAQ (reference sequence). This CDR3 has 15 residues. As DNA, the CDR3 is TGTGCCAGCAGCCTAGCGCGCTCTGGGGCCAACGTCCTGACTTTC. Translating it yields CASSLARSGANVLTF.

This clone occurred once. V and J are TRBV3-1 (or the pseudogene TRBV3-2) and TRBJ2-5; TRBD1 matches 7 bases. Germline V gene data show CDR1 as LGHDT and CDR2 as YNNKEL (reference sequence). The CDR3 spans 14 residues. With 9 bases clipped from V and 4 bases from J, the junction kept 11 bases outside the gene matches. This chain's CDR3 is CASLPLDRPETQYF. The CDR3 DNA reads TGTGCCAGTCTACCCCTGGACAGGCCAGAGACCCAGTACTTC.

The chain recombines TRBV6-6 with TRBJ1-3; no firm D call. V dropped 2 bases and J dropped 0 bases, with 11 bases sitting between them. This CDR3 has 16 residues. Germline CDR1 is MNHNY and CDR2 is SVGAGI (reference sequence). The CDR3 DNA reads TGTGCCAGCAGTTACCGTTACACCGACTCTGGAAACACCATATATTTT. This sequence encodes CASSYRYTDSGNTIYF.

The CDR3 protein is CASSQARGNYGYTF. The DNA for the CDR3 is TGTGCCAGCAGCCAGGCAAGGGGTAACTATGGCTACACCTTC. The chain is built from TRBV4-2 and TRBJ1-2; tentatively, D is TRBD1 (5 bases). Germline V gene lookup returns CDR1 LGHNA and CDR2 YNFKEQ. The CDR3 totals 14 residues. Deletions cut 3 bases from V and 1 base from J, with 9 bases between.

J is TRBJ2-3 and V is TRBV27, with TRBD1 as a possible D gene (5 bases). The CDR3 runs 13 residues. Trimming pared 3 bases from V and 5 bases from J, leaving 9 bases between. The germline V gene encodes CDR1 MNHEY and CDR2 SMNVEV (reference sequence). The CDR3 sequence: CASSFREQDTQYF. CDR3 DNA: TGTGCCAGCAGTTTCAGGGAACAAGATACGCAGTATTTT.

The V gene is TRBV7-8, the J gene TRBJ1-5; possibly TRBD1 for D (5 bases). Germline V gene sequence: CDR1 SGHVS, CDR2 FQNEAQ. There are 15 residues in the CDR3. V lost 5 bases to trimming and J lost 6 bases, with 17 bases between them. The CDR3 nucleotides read TGTGCCAGCAGCCTATGGGGGGGGAACAGTCAGCCCCAGCATTTT. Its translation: CASSLWGGNSQPQHF.

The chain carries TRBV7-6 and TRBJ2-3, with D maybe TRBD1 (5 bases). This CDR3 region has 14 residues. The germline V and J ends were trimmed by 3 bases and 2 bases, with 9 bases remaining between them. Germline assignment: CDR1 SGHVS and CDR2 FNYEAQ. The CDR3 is CASSFPTDTDTQYF. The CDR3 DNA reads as TGTGCCAGCAGCTTTCCGACAGACACAGATACGCAGTATTTT.

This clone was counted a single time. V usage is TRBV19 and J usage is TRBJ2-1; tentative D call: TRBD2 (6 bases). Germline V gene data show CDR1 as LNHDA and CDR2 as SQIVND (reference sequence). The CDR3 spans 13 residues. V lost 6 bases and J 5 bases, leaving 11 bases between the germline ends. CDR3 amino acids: CASRTGLDNEQFF. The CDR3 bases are TGTGCCAGTAGGACGGGACTTGACAATGAGCAGTTCTTC.

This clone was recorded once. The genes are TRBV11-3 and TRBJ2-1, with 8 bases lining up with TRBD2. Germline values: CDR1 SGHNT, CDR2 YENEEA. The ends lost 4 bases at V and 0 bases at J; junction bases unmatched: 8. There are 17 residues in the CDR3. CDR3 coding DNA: TGTGCCAGCAGCTCCCCTCGGGAGGGAAGCTCCTACAATGAGCAGTTCTTC. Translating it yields CASSSPREGSSYNEQFF.

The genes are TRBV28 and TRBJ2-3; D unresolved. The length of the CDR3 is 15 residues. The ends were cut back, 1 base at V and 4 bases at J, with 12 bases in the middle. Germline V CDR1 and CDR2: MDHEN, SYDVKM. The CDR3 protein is CASSLLLLVSDTQYF. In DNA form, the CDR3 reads TGTGCCAGCAGTTTATTACTACTCGTGTCAGATACGCAGTATTTT.

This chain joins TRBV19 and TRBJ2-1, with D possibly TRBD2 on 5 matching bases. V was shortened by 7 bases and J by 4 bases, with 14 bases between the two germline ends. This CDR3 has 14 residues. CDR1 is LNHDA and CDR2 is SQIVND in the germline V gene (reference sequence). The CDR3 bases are TGTGCCAGTACTACGCGCGGGCTTTACAATGAGCAGTTCTTC. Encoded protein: CASTTRGLYNEQFF.

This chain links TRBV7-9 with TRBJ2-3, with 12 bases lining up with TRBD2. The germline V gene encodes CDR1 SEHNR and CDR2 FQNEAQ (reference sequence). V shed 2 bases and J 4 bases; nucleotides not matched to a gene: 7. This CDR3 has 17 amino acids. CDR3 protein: CASSLSPSGRVSDTQYF. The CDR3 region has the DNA TGTGCCAGCAGCTTAAGTCCTAGCGGGAGGGTTTCAGATACGCAGTATTTT.